This T cell receptor beta chain comes out of a study of shared T cell receptors in the human thymus. Clones were read by immunoSEQ multiplex PCR, and TCRdb kept only the in-frame ones, dropping some. This sample has almost 550,000 clones, with about 80% found just once. This sample was shared with a second study, whose subject was human thymus T cells. As that study records: Thymic as well as blood repertoires seemed to favor certain V and J genes unevenly.

The TCR comes from a boy under two years old with a congenital heart defect. Sequenced input: thymocytes.

The chain's CDR3 is CAISEPGTTGTSGPSTDTQYF. In DNA, the CDR3 is TGTGCCATCAGTGAGCCAGGGACCACCGGGACTAGCGGGCCTAGCACAGATACGCAGTATTTT. The chain joins TRBV10-3 to TRBJ2-3; TRBD2 matches at 12 bases. Germline values: CDR1 ENHRY, CDR2 SYGVKD. After removal of 2 bases from V and 0 bases from J, the junction contained 15 bases not matched to a gene. This CDR3 region has 21 residues.